The 18 T cell receptor beta chains below were found in one sample sequenced in a study of Graves' ophthalmopathy and Graves' hyperthyroidism. CDR3 regions of TCR beta were amplified from RNA transcripts. The authors performed first-round RT-PCR with HTBI primers and then a second-round multiplex PCR. TCRdb re-called the multiplex PCR reads with MiXCR, one entry per CDR3 protein. The sample holds fewer than 350,000 distinct CDR3 sequences, roughly a sixth seen once. The specimen was peripheral blood. These receptors originate from an adult man with Graves' ophthalmopathy.

There are many counts of this clonotype. The chain uses TRBV12-3 or TRBV12-4 and TRBJ1-2; TRBD1 matches at 10 bases. The V gene end was trimmed by 8 bases and the J gene end by 6 bases; junction bases not matched to a gene: 6. The CDR3 contains 13 residues. The CDR3 here is CASGPGQGNGYTF. CDR3 coding DNA: TGTGCCAGCGGGCCGGGACAGGGGAATGGCTACACCTTC.

Many counts were recorded for this clonotype. The chain is built from TRBV7-2 and TRBJ1-2, with a possible D match to TRBD1 (6 bases). Germline V gene data show CDR1 as SGHTA and CDR2 as FQGNSA. V shed 0 bases and J shed 8 bases, with 22 bases lying between them. The CDR3 totals 17 residues. The DNA of the CDR3 is TGTGCCAGCAGCTTAGCTCACCAGTCCGGACAGCTCGGAGGCTACACCTTC. Translating it yields CASSLAHQSGQLGGYTF.

This clonotype was detected ten times or more. The chain joins TRBV7-9 to TRBJ2-5; unclear D gene. V was shortened by 1 base and J by 1 base, with 10 bases between the two germline ends. The CDR3 is 15 residues long. Germline lookup yields CDR1 SEHNR and CDR2 FQNEAQ (reference sequence). CDR3: CASSLDGRSQETQYF. DNA for the CDR3: TGTGCCAGCAGCTTAGACGGGCGGAGCCAAGAGACCCAGTACTTC.

Many counts were recorded for this clonotype. The chain combines TRBV5-5 with TRBJ2-5; no clear D gene. Germline V gene lookup returns CDR1 SGHKS and CDR2 YYEKEE (reference sequence). Deletions cut 4 bases from V and 0 bases from J, with 10 bases between. The CDR3 loop spans 14 amino acids. Here the CDR3 reads CASSADVHQETQYF. Written as DNA, the CDR3 is TGTGCCAGCAGCGCGGACGTACACCAAGAGACCCAGTACTTC.

This clonotype was seen repeatedly, ten times or more. The J gene is TRBJ1-1, the V gene TRBV11-2; 7 bases line up with TRBD1. J gave up 4 bases and V 2 bases, and 4 bases lay outside the gene matches. The CDR3 loop spans 14 amino acids. In germline, CDR1 is SGHAT, CDR2 FQNNGV. The CDR3 loop is CASSLNRGGTEAFF. In DNA form, the CDR3 reads TGTGCCAGCAGCTTAAACAGGGGAGGCACTGAAGCTTTCTTT.

This clonotype came up many times. The chain combines TRBV4-1 with TRBJ1-5; no clear D. Germline CDR1 is MGHRA and CDR2 is YSYEKL. The CDR3 extends over 15 amino acids. V was cut by 4 bases and J by 1 base, with 11 bases left in between. The CDR3 sequence: CASSLGGRSNQPQHF. As DNA, the CDR3 is TGCGCCAGCAGCCTGGGAGGTCGGAGCAATCAGCCCCAGCATTTT.

This clonotype came up many times. The chain carries TRBV12-3 or TRBV12-4 and TRBJ1-6, with D possibly TRBD1 on 5 matching bases. Trimming removed 3 bases at V and 4 bases at J, with 16 bases between. This CDR3 spans 17 amino acids. The CDR3 DNA reads TGTGCCAGCAGTTTGCGGTCAGGGTCTAGGTATAATTCACCCCTCCACTTT. Its translation: CASSLRSGSRYNSPLHF.

The J gene is TRBJ2-2, the V gene TRBV20-1; TRBD1 agrees at 10 bases. This CDR3 comprises 14 residues. CDR1 and CDR2 from the germline V gene are DFQATT and SNEGSKA (reference sequence). The junction had 5 bases not matched to a gene; V was cut back by 3 bases and J by 7 bases. The CDR3 spells CSARGTGAIGELFF. CDR3 coding DNA: TGCAGTGCTAGGGGGACAGGGGCTATCGGGGAGCTGTTTTTT.

The V call is TRBV28, the J call TRBJ1-2, with D possibly TRBD1 on 6 matching bases. CDR1 is MDHEN, CDR2 SYDVKM, per germline. The CDR3 sequence is 14 residues long. The V gene lost 7 bases and the J gene lost 4 bases, with 16 bases spanning the gap. CDR3 amino acids: CASTGKQGIYGYTF. The CDR3, as DNA: TGTGCCAGCACGGGAAAACAGGGTATCTATGGCTACACCTTC.

This clonotype appeared many times. This chain connects TRBV4-1 to TRBJ2-2, with 9 bases that match TRBD2. This CDR3 contains 15 residues. Germline V gene data show CDR1 as MGHRA and CDR2 as YSYEKL. The V segment lost 6 bases and the J segment 1 base; nucleotides outside the gene matches: 3. Here the CDR3 reads CASRQREVNTGELFF. The CDR3, as DNA: TGCGCCAGCAGGCAGCGGGAGGTGAACACCGGGGAGCTGTTTTTT.

Regarding this clonotype: One junction end disagrees with the germline gene, perhaps due to a read error. The chain carries TRBV6-1 and TRBJ2-7; the match to TRBD2 covers 9 bases. CDR1 and CDR2 from the germline V gene are MNHNS and SASEGT. The CDR3 consists of 16 residues. The CDR3 here is CASSEYEREESYGQYF. CDR3 nucleotide sequence: TGTGCCAGCAGTGAATATGAGCGGGAGGAATCCTACGGGCAGTACTTC.

There are many counts of this clonotype. The rearrangement joins TRBV20-1 to TRBJ2-4; 7 bases are shared with TRBD2. CDR3 length: 17 amino acids. Trimming took 3 bases from V and 7 from J; bases not matched to a gene: 18. The germline V gene encodes CDR1 DFQATT and CDR2 SNEGSKA (reference sequence). CDR3 coding DNA: TGCAGTGCTAGTCCGATTATGGGGGGAGGGCCCAGGAACATTCAGTACTTC. This translates into CSASPIMGGGPRNIQYF.

A few counts support this clonotype. This chain links TRBV28 with TRBJ1-1; 12 positions match TRBD1. V trimming: 3 bases; J trimming: 2 bases; junction bases outside the gene matches: 7. Germline V gene lookup returns CDR1 MDHEN and CDR2 SYDVKM. The CDR3 spans 17 residues. The CDR3 here is CASSLGGTGGRNTEAFF. CDR3 nucleotides: TGTGCCAGCAGTTTGGGTGGGACAGGGGGCAGAAACACTGAAGCTTTCTTT.

The gene calls are TRBV11-2 and TRBJ2-7, with 7 positions matching TRBD2. Looked up from germline, CDR1 is SGHAT and CDR2 is FQNNGV. V was clipped by 5 bases and J by 3 bases; unmatched bases: 7. The CDR3 length is 14 residues. Here the CDR3 DNA reads TGTGCCAGCAGCCGGGACGGGAGGTTCTACGAGCAGTACTTC. It encodes CASSRDGRFYEQYF.

This clonotype was recorded many times. The chain uses TRBV7-8 and TRBJ2-2; 8 bases fit TRBD2. Germline V gene data show CDR1 as SGHVS and CDR2 as FQNEAQ. V trimming: 5 bases; J trimming: 1 base; junction bases outside the gene matches: 9. The CDR3 has 17 amino acids. CDR3 nucleotide sequence: TGTGCCAGCAGCCGACCCCGGGAGGGGGAGAACACCGGGGAGCTGTTTTTT. Translated, it gives CASSRPREGENTGELFF.

The V and J genes are TRBV6-1 and TRBJ1-3; TRBD1 is a possible D gene (5 bases). The germline CDR1 and CDR2 sequences are MNHNS and SASEGT. Deletions cut 10 bases from V and 0 bases from J, with 10 bases between. The CDR3 runs to 13 residues. The DNA for the CDR3 is TGTGCCATACAGGACTTCTCTGGAAACACCATATATTTT. Amino acid sequence: CAIQDFSGNTIYF.

This clonotype was seen many times. This chain uses TRBV12-3 or TRBV12-4 with TRBJ1-1, with 8 bases matching TRBD1. J gave up 0 bases and V 4 bases, and 1 base lay outside the gene matches. The CDR3 is 14 amino acids. The CDR3 region is CASSSQGVNTEAFF. The CDR3 DNA reads TGTGCCAGCAGTTCACAGGGGGTGAACACTGAAGCTTTCTTT.

This clonotype was detected ten times or more. V and J are TRBV7-9 and TRBJ2-5; 9 nucleotides match TRBD2. This CDR3 region has 16 residues. Germline V gene lookup returns CDR1 SEHNR and CDR2 FQNEAQ (reference sequence). Trimming at V came to 5 bases and at J to 4 bases, leaving 11 bases not matched to a gene. In nucleotides, the CDR3 is TGTGCCAGCAGCACCCTTCTAGCGGGATTGGGAGAGACCCAGTACTTC. It encodes CASSTLLAGLGETQYF.